The source of this T cell receptor beta chain is a study of OX40 agonist ivuxolimab in advanced cancers. Study-wide context: In this trial design, patients received ivuxolimab intravenously at 0.01 to 10 mg/kg every 2 weeks. One hepatocellular carcinoma and a couple of cutaneous melanoma patients partially responded.

Study-wide results and caveats: Those patients achieving a partial response at 0.1-3.0 mg/kg showed among the lowest clonal expansion. The authors did not determine the antigen specificity of the expanded peripheral T cells.

Assay: immunoSEQ multiplex PCR; the TCRdb copy retains only in-frame clones and omits some. The sample holds tens of thousands of clones, 82% seen once. A remark on this clone: Its antigen is unidentified.

The ends were cut back, 4 bases at V and 4 bases at J, with 14 bases in the middle. The CDR3 length is 14 residues. Germline V gives CDR1 SGHVS, CDR2 FNYEAQ. The sequencing here drew on CD4+ or CD8+ T cells sorted from blood, taken in a trial of the OX40 agonist ivuxolimab. The receptor was isolated from an adult with an advanced solid tumor such as melanoma, head and neck, liver or kidney cancer. The V gene is TRBV7-6, the J gene TRBJ2-7, with D perhaps assigned TRBD1 or TRBD2 (6 bases each). CDR3 in amino acids: CASSSGAEAYEQYF. The CDR3 coding sequence is TGTGCCAGCAGCTCGGGGGCCGAAGCATACGAGCAGTACTTC.